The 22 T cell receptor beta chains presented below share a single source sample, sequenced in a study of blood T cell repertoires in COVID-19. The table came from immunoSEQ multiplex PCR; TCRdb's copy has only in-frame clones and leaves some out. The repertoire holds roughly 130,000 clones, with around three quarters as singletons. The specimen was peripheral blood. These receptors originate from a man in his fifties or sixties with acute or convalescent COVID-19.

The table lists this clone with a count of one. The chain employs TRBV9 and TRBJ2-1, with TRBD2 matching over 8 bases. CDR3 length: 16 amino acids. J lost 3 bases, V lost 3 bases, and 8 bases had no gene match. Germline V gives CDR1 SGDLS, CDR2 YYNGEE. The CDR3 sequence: CASSEPSGGRYNEQFF. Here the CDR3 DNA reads TGTGCCAGCAGCGAGCCGTCGGGGGGGCGCTACAATGAGCAGTTCTTC.

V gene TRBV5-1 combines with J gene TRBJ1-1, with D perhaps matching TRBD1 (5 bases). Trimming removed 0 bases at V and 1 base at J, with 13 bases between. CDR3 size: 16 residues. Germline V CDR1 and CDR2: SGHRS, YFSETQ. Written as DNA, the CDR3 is TGCGCCAGCAGCTTGGGGGGCAGCGGGAAGAACACTGAAGCTTTCTTT. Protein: CASSLGGSGKNTEAFF.

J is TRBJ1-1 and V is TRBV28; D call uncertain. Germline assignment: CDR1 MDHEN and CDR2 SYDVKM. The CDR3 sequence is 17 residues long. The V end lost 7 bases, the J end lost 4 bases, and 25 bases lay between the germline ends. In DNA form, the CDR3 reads TGTGCCAGCAAAATCCCTTCTATTCGGGGAAAGGGCACTGAAGCTTTCTTT. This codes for CASKIPSIRGKGTEAFF. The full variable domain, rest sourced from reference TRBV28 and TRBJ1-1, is DVKVTQSSRYLVKRTGEKVFLECVQDMDHENMFWYRQDPGLGLRLIYFSYDVKMKEKGDIPEGYSVSREKKERFSLILESASTNQTSMYLCASKIPSIRGKGTEAFFGQGTRLTVV.

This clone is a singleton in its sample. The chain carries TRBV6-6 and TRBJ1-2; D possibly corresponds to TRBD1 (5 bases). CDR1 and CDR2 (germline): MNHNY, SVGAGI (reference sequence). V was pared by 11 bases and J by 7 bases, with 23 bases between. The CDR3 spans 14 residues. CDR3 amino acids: CAGSRDGGVRGYTF. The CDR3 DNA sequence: TGTGCCGGCTCCCGGGACGGGGGGGTTCGTGGCTACACCTTC.

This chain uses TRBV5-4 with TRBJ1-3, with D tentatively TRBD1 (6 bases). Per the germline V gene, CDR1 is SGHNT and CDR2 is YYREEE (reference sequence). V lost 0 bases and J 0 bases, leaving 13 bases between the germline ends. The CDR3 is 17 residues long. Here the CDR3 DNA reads TGTGCCAGCAGCTTGGCGGGGACAATGAGCTCTGGAAACACCATATATTTT. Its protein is CASSLAGTMSSGNTIYF.

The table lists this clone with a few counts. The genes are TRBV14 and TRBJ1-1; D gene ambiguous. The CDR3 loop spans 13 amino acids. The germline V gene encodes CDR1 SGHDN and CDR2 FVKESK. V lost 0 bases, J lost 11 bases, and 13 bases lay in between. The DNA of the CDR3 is TGTGCCAGCAGCCAAGAAGGGCGCCGGGAGGCTTTCTTT. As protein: CASSQEGRREAFF.

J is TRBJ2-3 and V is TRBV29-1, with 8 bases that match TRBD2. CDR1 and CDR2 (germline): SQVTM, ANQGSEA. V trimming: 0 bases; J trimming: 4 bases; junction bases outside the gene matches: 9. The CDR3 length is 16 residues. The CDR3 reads CSVEDGAGGPADTQYF. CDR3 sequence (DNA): TGCAGCGTTGAAGATGGGGCGGGGGGCCCCGCAGATACGCAGTATTTT.

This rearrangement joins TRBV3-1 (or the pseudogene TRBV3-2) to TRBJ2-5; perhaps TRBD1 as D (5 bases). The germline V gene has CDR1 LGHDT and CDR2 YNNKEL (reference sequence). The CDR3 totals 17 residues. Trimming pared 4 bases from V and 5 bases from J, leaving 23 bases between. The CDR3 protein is CASSLTRGWQGKETQYF. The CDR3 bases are TGTGCCAGCAGCCTAACTCGAGGTTGGCAGGGAAAGGAGACCCAGTACTTC.

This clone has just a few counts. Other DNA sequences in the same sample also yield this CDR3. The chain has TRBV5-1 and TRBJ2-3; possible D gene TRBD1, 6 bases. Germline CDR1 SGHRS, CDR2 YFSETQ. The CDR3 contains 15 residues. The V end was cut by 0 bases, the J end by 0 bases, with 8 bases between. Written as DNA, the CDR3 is TGCGCCAGCAGCTTGGATGGACAGAGCACAGATACGCAGTATTTT. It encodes CASSLDGQSTDTQYF. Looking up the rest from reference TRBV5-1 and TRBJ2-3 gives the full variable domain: KAGVTQTPRYLIKTRGQQVTLSCSPISGHRSVSWYQQTPGQGLQFLFEYFSETQRNKGNFPGRFSGRQFSNSRSEMNVSTLELGDSALYLCASSLDGQSTDTQYFGPGTRLTVL.

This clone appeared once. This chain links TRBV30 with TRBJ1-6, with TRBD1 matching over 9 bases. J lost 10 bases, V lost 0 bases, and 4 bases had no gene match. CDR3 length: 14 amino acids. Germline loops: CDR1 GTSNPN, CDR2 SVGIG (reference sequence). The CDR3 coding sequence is TGTGCCTGGAGTGTAGGACAGGGGTGGTCACCCCTCCACTTT. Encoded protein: CAWSVGQGWSPLHF.

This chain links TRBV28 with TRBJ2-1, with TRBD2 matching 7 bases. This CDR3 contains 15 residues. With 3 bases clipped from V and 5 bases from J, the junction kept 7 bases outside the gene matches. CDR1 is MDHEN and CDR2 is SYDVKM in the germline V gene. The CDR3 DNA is TGTGCCAGCAGTTTCGGCCTAGCGGCGCACAATGAGCAGTTCTTC. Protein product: CASSFGLAAHNEQFF.

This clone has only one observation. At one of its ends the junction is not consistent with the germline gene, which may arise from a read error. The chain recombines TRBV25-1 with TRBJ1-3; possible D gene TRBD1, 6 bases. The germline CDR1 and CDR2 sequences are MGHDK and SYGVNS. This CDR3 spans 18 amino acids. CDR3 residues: CASSEFASRGTSENTIYF. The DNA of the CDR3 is TGTGCCAGCAGTGAATTTGCTTCGCGGGGGACATCTGAAAACACCATATATTTT. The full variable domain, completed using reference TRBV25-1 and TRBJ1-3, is EADIYQTPRYLVIGTGKKITLECSQTMGHDKMYWYQQDPGMELHLIHYSYGVNSTEKGDLSSESTVSRIRTEHFPLTLESARPSHTSQYLCASSEFASRGTSENTIYFGEGSWLTVV.

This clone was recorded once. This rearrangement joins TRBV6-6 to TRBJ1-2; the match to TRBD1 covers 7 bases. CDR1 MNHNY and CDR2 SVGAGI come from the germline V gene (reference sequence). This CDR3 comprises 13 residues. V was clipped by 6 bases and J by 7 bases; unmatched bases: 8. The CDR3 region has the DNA TGTGCCAGCAGCCAGGGACAGTCGGGTGGCTACACCTTC. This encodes CASSQGQSGGYTF.

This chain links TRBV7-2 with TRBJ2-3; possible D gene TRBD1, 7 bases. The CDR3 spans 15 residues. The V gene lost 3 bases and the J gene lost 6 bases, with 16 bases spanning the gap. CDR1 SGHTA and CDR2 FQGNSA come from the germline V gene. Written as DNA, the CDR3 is TGTGCCAGCAGCTTGGGGGGACAGTGGGTCGATACGCAGTATTTT. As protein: CASSLGGQWVDTQYF. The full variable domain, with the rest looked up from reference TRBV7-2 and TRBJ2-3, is GAGVSQSPSNKVTEKGKDVELRCDPISGHTALYWYRQSLGQGLEFLIYFQGNSAPDKSGLPSDRFSAERTGGSVSTLTIQRTQQEDSAVYLCASSLGGQWVDTQYFGPGTRLTVL.

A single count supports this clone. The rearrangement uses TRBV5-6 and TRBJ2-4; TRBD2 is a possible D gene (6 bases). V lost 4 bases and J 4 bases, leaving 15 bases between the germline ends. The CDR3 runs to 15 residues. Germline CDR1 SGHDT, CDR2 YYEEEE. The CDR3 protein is CASSPLRGDKNIQYF. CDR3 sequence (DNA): TGTGCCAGCAGCCCTCTTCGCGGGGATAAAAACATTCAGTACTTC.

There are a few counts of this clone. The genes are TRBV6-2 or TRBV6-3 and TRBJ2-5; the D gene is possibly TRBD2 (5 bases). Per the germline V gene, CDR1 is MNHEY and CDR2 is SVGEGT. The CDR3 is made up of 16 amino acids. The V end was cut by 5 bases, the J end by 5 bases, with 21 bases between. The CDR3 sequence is CASSPRRGSLEETQYF. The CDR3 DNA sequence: TGTGCCAGCAGTCCACGCCGGGGTAGCTTGGAGGAGACCCAGTACTTC.

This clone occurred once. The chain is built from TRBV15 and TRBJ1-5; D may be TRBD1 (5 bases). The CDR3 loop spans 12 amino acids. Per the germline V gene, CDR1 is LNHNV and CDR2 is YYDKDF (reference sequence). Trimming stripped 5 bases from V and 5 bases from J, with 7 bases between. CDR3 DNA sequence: TGTGCCACCAGCTGGGGGGATCAGCCCCAGCATTTT. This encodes CATSWGDQPQHF.

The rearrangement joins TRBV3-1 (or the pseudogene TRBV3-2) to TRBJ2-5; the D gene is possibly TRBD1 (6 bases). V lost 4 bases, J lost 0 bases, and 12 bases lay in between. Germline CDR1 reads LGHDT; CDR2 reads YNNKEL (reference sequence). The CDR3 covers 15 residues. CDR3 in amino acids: CASSPYTGNQETQYF. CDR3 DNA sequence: TGTGCCAGCAGCCCCTACACAGGGAACCAAGAGACCCAGTACTTC.

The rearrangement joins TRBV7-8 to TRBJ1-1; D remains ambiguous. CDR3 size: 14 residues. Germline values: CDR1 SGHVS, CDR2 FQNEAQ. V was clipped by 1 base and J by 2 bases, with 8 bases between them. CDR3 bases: TGTGCCAGCAGCTTAGGGACGGGAAACACTGAAGCTTTCTTT. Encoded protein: CASSLGTGNTEAFF.

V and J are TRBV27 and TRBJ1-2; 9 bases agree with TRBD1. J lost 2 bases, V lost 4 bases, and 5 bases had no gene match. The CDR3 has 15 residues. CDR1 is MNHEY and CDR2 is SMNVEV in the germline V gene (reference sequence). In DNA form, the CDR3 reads TGTGCCAGCAGTTCGGGACAGGGAGGAAACTATGGCTACACCTTC. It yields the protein CASSSGQGGNYGYTF.

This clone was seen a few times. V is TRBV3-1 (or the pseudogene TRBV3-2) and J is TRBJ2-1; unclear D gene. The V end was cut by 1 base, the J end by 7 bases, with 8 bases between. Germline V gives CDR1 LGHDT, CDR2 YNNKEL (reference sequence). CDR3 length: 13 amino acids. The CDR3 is CASSQVLGNEQFF. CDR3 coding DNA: TGTGCCAGCAGCCAAGTCCTCGGGAATGAGCAGTTCTTC.

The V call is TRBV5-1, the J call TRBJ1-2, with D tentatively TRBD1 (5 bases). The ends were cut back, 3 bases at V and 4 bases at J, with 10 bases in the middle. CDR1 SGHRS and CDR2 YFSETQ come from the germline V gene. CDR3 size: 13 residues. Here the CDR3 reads CASSSTTAYGYTF. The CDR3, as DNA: TGCGCCAGCAGCTCAACGACAGCCTATGGCTACACCTTC.